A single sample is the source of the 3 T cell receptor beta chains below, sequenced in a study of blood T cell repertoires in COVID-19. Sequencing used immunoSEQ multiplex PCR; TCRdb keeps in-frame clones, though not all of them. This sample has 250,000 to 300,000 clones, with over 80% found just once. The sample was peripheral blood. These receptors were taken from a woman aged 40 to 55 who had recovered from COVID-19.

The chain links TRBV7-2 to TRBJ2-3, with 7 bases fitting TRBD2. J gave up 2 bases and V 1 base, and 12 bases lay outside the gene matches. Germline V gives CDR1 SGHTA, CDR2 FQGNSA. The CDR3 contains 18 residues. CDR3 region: CASSLVGGAGWDTDTQYF. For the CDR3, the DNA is TGTGCCAGCAGCTTAGTGGGTGGAGCGGGGTGGGACACAGATACGCAGTATTTT.

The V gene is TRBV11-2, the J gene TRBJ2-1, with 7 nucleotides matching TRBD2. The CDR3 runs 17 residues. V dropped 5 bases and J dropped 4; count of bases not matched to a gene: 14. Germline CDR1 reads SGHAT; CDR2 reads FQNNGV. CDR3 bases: TGTGCCAGCAGCCTTACACGTCCGGGGGGTACTTACAATGAGCAGTTCTTC. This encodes CASSLTRPGGTYNEQFF.

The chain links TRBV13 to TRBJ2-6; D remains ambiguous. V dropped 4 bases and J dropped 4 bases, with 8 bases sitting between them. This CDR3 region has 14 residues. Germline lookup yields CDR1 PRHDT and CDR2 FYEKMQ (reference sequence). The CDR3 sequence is CASSYITGANVLTF. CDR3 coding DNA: TGTGCCAGCAGCTACATAACAGGGGCCAACGTCCTGACTTTC.